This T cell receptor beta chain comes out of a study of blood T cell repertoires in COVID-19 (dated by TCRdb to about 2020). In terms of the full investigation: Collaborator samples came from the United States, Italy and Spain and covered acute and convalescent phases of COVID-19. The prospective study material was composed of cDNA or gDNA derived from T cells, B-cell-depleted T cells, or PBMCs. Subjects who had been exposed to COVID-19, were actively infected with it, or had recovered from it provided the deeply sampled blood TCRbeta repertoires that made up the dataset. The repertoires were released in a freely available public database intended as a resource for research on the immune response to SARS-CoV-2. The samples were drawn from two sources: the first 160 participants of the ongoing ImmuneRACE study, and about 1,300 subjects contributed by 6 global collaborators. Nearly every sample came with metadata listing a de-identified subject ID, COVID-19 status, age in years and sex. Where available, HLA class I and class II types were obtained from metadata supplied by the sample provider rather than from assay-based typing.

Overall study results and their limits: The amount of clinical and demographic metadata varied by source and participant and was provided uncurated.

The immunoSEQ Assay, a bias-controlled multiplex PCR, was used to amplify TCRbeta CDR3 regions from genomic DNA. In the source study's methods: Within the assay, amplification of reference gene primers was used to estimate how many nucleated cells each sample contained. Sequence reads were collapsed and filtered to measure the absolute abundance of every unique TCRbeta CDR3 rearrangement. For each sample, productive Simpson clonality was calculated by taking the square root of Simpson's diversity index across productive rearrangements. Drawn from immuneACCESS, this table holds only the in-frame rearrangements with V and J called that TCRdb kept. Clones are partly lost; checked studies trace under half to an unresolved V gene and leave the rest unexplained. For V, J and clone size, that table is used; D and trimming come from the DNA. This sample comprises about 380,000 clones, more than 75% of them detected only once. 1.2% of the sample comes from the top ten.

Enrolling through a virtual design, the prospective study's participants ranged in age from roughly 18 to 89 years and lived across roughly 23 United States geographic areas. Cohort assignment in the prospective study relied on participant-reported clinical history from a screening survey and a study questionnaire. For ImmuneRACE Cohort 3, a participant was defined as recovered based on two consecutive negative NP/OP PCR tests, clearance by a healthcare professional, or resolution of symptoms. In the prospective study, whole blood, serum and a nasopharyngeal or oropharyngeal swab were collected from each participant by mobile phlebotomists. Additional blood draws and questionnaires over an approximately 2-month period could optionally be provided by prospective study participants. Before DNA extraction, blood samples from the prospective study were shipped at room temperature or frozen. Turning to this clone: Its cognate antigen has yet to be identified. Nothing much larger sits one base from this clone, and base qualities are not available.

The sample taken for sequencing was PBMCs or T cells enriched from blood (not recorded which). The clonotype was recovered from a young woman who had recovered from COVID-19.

The DNA sequence follows: TGTGCCAGCAGGGCGACAGGGGGCGCGGGGGGCTACACCTTC. This gives the protein CASRATGGAGGYTF. This sequence uses TRBV28 and TRBJ1-2; 10 nucleotides in the junction match TRBD1. The CDR3 starts with the cysteine, ends with the phenylalanine, and has 14 residues. Here the CDR3 DNA is all that survives: 42 bases in frame from base 1. V and J are trimmed by 6 bases and 8 bases, and the gene matches miss 9 bases of the junction. CDR1 MDHEN and CDR2 SYDVKM were looked up in the germline V gene.